The present TCR beta chain was sequenced within a study of early T cells in non-severe SARS-CoV-2 infection. This clonotype was recorded many times. Individual cDNA molecules each received unique molecular identifiers attached to them. MiXCR, applied by TCRdb to the 5' RACE reads, yields one record per CDR3 protein. The sample lists 30,000 to 45,000 distinct CDR3 sequences, 4.5% to 7% occurring once. The germline V gene has CDR1 MNHEY and CDR2 SVGAGI. Trimming pared 2 bases from V and 0 bases from J, leaving 10 bases between. The CDR3 has 16 residues. This specimen consisted of whole blood, obtained at baseline. The genes are TRBV6-5 and TRBJ2-2; D ambiguous. The clonotype was recovered from an adult who was a healthcare worker with PCR-confirmed SARS-CoV-2 infection or an uninfected control (not recorded which). CDR3 in DNA: TGTGCCAGCAGTTACCGTGGGGTCGCGAACACCGGGGAGCTGTTTTTT. Translated: CASSYRGVANTGELFF.